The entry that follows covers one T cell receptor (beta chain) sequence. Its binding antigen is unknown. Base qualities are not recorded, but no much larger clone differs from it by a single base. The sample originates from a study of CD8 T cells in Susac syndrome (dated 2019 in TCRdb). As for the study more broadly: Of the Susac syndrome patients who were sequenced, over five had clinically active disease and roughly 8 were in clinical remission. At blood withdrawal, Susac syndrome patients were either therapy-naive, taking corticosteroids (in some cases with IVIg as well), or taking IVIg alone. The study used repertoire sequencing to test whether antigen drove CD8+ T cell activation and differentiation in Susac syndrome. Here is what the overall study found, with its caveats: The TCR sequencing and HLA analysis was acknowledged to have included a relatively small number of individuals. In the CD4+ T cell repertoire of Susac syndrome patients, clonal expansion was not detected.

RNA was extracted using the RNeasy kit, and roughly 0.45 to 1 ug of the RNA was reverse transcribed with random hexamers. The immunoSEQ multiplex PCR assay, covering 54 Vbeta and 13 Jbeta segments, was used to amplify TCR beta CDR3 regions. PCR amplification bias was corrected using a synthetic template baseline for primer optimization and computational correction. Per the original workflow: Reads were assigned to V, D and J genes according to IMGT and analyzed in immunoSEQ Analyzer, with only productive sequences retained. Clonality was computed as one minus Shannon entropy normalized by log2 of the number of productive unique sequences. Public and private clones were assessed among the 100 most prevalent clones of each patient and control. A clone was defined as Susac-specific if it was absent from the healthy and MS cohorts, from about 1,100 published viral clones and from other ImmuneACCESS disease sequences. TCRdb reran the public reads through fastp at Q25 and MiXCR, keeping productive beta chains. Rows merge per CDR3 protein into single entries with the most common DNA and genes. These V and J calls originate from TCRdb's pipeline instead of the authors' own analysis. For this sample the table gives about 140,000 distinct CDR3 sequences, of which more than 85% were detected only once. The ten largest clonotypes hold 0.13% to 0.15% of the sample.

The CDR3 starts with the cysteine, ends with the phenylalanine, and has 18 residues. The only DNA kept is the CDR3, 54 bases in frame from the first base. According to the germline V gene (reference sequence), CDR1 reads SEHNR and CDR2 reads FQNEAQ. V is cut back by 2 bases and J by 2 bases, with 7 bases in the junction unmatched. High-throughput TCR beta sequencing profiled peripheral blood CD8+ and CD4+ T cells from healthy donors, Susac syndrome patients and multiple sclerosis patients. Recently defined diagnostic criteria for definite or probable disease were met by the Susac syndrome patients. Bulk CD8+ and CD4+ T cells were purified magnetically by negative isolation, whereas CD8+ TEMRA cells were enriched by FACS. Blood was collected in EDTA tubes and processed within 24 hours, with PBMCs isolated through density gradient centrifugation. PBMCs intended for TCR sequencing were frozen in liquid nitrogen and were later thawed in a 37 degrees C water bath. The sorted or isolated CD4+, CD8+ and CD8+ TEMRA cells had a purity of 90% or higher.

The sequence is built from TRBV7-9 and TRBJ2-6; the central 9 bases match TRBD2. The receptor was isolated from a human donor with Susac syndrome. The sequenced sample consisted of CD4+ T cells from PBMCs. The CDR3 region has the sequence CASSLTSGGPPGANVLTF. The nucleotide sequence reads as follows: TGTGCCAGCAGCTTAACCAGCGGGGGGCCGCCTGGGGCCAACGTCCTGACTTTC.